This T cell receptor beta chain was identified during a study of cytomegalovirus exposure and HLA in healthy donors. Across the study: Later, an analysis reported that the 120 or so validation repertoires had used the same platform as the approximately 720 first-cohort repertoires. Whole-study findings and limits: Reportedly, diagnosis of cytomegalovirus status by the classifier showed high specificity and sensitivity. The study labeled fewer than 200 TCR beta chains cytomegalovirus-associated.

Worth noting for this clone: Its antigen remains unidentified.

Donors came from a validation cohort of over 100 subjects, distinct from the first 666-subject cohort. Sequencing was performed with immunoSEQ multiplex PCR; in TCRdb, only in-frame clones are kept and a portion is missing. The table shows roughly 140,000 clones, with roughly 88% occurring only once. The CDR3 extends over 13 amino acids. V was clipped by 2 bases and J by 4 bases, with 6 bases between them. Germline CDR1 and CDR2: SGHTA and FQGTGA. The source of this sequence is a woman aged 18-30 years in good health and CMV-seropositive. The sample consisted of PBMCs. The chain joins TRBV7-3 to TRBJ2-1; D might be TRBD1 (6 bases). The CDR3: CASSLQGYNEQFF. The CDR3 nucleotides are TGTGCCAGCAGCTTACAGGGGTACAATGAGCAGTTCTTC.